This TCR beta chain was sequenced during a study of blood T cells in healthy people across ages. In this sample, this clonotype turned up a few times. CDR1 and CDR2 (germline): MNHEY, SMNVEV (reference sequence). The length of the CDR3 is 14 residues. V lost 9 bases and J lost 3; bases outside the gene matches: 8. Through a sample-barcoded 5' primer and a J-beta primer mix, a second PCR was run for about 6 to 11 cycles. The template-switch adaptor, which had 12 random nucleotides, put a tag on each cDNA molecule. TCRdb called the 5' RACE reads again in MiXCR, with one record for every CDR3 protein. Here the sample spans about 730,000 distinct CDR3 sequences, around 46% being singletons.

The receptor comes from a woman aged 55-70 years in good health. Sequencing was done on a sample of blood. This chain connects TRBV27 to TRBJ2-7, with 10 positions matching TRBD1. The CDR3 bases are TGTGCCAGTAGCCGGGACAGGGGTTTCTACGAGCAGTACTTC. Translation: CASSRDRGFYEQYF.